Presented here are 25 T cell receptor beta chains from one specimen sequenced in a study of cytomegalovirus exposure and HLA in healthy donors. Vbeta (60) and Jbeta (13) primers were used in the PCR. Clones were sequenced by immunoSEQ multiplex PCR, and TCRdb holds only the in-frame ones, with some missing. The data show 110,000 or so clones, with roughly four fifths seen just once and 2% to 3% held by the top ten. The sequencing input was PBMCs. Source of these receptors: a woman aged 18-29 years in good health and CMV-seronegative.

V gene TRBV12-2 combines with J gene TRBJ2-5; the listed D gene, TRBD1, was not tested against the DNA. TRBV12-2 is designated a pseudogene. The CDR3 covers 18 residues. CDR3 nucleotide sequence: TGTGCAAGTCGCCCCCTAAGGCCCGACAGGGGATCGGTCGAGACCCAGTACTTC. This sequence encodes CASRPLRPDRGSVETQYF.

On this clone itself: One end of the junction is discordant with germline, which a read error may explain. V usage is TRBV7-7 and J usage is TRBJ2-2; 14 bases match TRBD2. CDR1 is SSHAT, CDR2 FNYEAQ, per germline (reference sequence). The CDR3 loop spans 20 amino acids. CDR3 region: CASSLTGLAGARLGTGELFF. CDR3 in DNA: TGTGCTAGCAGCTTAACGGGACTAGCGGGAGCGAGACTCGGCACCGGGGAGCTGTTTTTT.

The chain couples TRBV27 to TRBJ1-1, with 10 bases lining up with TRBD1. Germline lookup yields CDR1 MNHEY and CDR2 SMNVEV (reference sequence). The ends lost 5 bases at V and 0 bases at J; junction bases unmatched: 6. This CDR3 has 16 amino acids. The CDR3: CASSRDRGSLNTEAFF. The CDR3 DNA follows: TGTGCCAGCAGTCGGGACAGGGGCAGCCTGAACACTGAAGCTTTCTTT.

The CDR3 bases are TGTGCCAGCGGACAGTACATGAACACTGAAGCTTTCTTT. Amino acid sequence: CASGQYMNTEAFF. The gene calls are TRBV2 and TRBJ1-1; D is perhaps TRBD1 (6 bases). The length of the CDR3 is 13 residues. Germline V gene lookup returns CDR1 SNHLY and CDR2 FYNNEI. Trimming left V 8 bases short and J 0 bases short, with 10 bases between.

The chain links TRBV6-4 to TRBJ1-1; weak D call: TRBD1 (5 bases). Germline assignment: CDR1 MRHNA and CDR2 SNTAGT. The ends were cut back, 0 bases at V and 1 base at J, with 9 bases in the middle. There are 15 residues in the CDR3. The CDR3 DNA reads as TGTGCCAGCAGTGACTCGAGCACAGGGAACACTGAAGCTTTCTTT. Its protein product is CASSDSSTGNTEAFF.

This chain uses TRBV7-9 with TRBJ2-2; 10 nucleotides align to TRBD2. CDR3 length: 14 amino acids. Per germline, CDR1 SEHNR and CDR2 FQNEAQ (reference sequence). Unmatched junction bases numbered 1, after V lost 8 bases and J lost 1 base. The CDR3, as DNA: TGTGCCAGCCAGCGGGGGGGGAACACCGGGGAGCTGTTTTTT. It codes for CASQRGGNTGELFF.

V usage is TRBV9 and J usage is TRBJ2-5; weak D call: TRBD1 (6 bases). V was shortened by 4 bases and J by 5 bases, with 15 bases between the two germline ends. Germline CDR1 reads SGDLS; CDR2 reads YYNGEE. CDR3 size: 14 residues. The CDR3 coding sequence is TGTGCCAGCAGCCCAAGCCCGAGGGGGGAGACCCAGTACTTC. This encodes CASSPSPRGETQYF. Filled out from reference TRBV9 and TRBJ2-5, the complete variable domain reads DSGVTQTPKHLITATGQRVTLRCSPRSGDLSVYWYQQSLDQGLQFLIQYYNGEERAKGNILERFSAQQFPDLHSELNLSSLELGDSALYFCASSPSPRGETQYFGPGTRLLVL.

This clone was found a few times. The rearrangement links TRBV9 to TRBJ2-2; TRBD2 matches at 11 bases. Per the germline V gene, CDR1 is SGDLS and CDR2 is YYNGEE. The CDR3 sequence is 16 residues long. The V and J ends lost 2 bases and 4 bases, in that order; junction bases with no gene match: 4. The CDR3 nucleotides are TGTGCCAGCAGCGTCGGGACTAGCGGAGGCACCGGGGAGCTGTTTTTT. Translated: CASSVGTSGGTGELFF.

This chain links TRBV10-3 with TRBJ1-1; D call uncertain. With 6 bases removed from V and 5 bases from J, the gap between germline ends came to 13 bases. This CDR3 comprises 13 residues. Germline V gene data show CDR1 as ENHRY and CDR2 as SYGVKD. As DNA, the CDR3 is TGTGCCATCAGGGATGGGCGAGAAACTGAAGCTTTCTTT. This sequence encodes CAIRDGRETEAFF.

The chain is built from TRBV28 and TRBJ1-5; no clear D. Trimming took off 8 bases at V and 5 bases at J, with 7 bases between the two ends. The CDR3 has 11 residues. CDR1 is MDHEN, CDR2 SYDVKM, per germline. CDR3 loop: CASGMYQPQHF. CDR3 nucleotides: TGTGCCAGCGGCATGTATCAGCCCCAGCATTTT.

J is TRBJ1-1 and V is TRBV11-2, with D perhaps TRBD1 (5 bases). Germline V lookup: CDR1 SGHAT, CDR2 FQNNGV. Trimming took off 1 base at V and 4 bases at J, with 10 bases between the two ends. This CDR3 contains 14 residues. CDR3 in DNA: TGTGCCAGCAGCTTAGGTTCAGGGTCCACTGAAGCTTTCTTT. Its translation: CASSLGSGSTEAFF.

V and J are TRBV28 and TRBJ1-1; TRBD1 agrees at 9 bases. From germline, CDR1 is MDHEN and CDR2 SYDVKM. The V segment lost 6 bases and the J segment 7 bases; nucleotides outside the gene matches: 9. This CDR3 is 14 amino acids long. CDR3 amino acids: CASSLTGGAGEAFF. CDR3 sequence (DNA): TGTGCCAGCAGCCTTACAGGGGGCGCCGGTGAAGCTTTCTTT. The whole variable domain, filled in from reference TRBV28 and TRBJ1-1, reads DVKVTQSSRYLVKRTGEKVFLECVQDMDHENMFWYRQDPGLGLRLIYFSYDVKMKEKGDIPEGYSVSREKKERFSLILESASTNQTSMYLCASSLTGGAGEAFFGQGTRLTVV.

Turning to this clone: The junction departs from the called germline gene at one end, perhaps through a read error. The genes are TRBV28 and TRBJ1-5; D may be TRBD1 (5 bases). Germline CDR1 is MDHEN and CDR2 is SYDVKM. There are 13 residues in the CDR3. Written as DNA, the CDR3 is TGTGCCAGCAGTCCTGACAGCAATCGGCCCCAGCATTTT. It specifies CASSPDSNRPQHF.

There are a few counts of this clone. The same CDR3 also results from other DNA sequences found in this sample. The gene calls are TRBV6-6 and TRBJ1-1, with TRBD1 matching 8 bases. J lost 2 bases, V lost 0 bases, and 2 bases had no gene match. This CDR3 contains 15 residues. CDR1 is MNHNY and CDR2 is SVGAGI in the germline V gene (reference sequence). The CDR3 sequence: CASSYSGQGNTEAFF. The CDR3 DNA sequence: TGTGCCAGCAGTTACTCCGGACAGGGAAACACTGAAGCTTTCTTT.

This clone was observed a single time. The chain employs TRBV6-6 and TRBJ2-7, with D perhaps matching TRBD2 (6 bases). The CDR3 has 14 residues. The germline V gene encodes CDR1 MNHNY and CDR2 SVGAGI (reference sequence). V lost 2 bases and J 5 bases, leaving 13 bases between the germline ends. In nucleotides, the CDR3 is TGTGCCAGCAGTTACGGGACTCGTGAGGACGAGCAGTACTTC. Encoded protein: CASSYGTREDEQYF.

This clone has just one count. The V call is TRBV5-4, the J call TRBJ1-1; TRBD1 matches 7 bases. The CDR3 runs to 16 residues. Per the germline V gene, CDR1 is SGHNT and CDR2 is YYREEE (reference sequence). J lost 0 bases, V lost 5 bases, and 10 bases had no gene match. The CDR3 region is CASRGPGQMMNTEAFF. In DNA form, the CDR3 reads TGTGCCAGCAGGGGACCGGGACAGATGATGAACACTGAAGCTTTCTTT.

The chain has TRBV15 and TRBJ1-2; 7 bases map to TRBD1. Per germline, CDR1 LNHNV and CDR2 YYDKDF (reference sequence). The CDR3 spans 14 residues. V lost 8 bases to trimming and J lost 6 bases; unmatched junction nucleotides: 12. The chain's CDR3 is CATEGAGSSNGYTF. The CDR3 region has the DNA TGTGCCACCGAGGGGGCAGGGAGTAGCAATGGCTACACCTTC.

This clone was observed once. J is TRBJ1-1 and V is TRBV6-1; the D is unclear. CDR1 is MNHNS and CDR2 is SASEGT in the germline V gene. The CDR3 is made up of 13 amino acids. V was shortened by 4 bases and J by 2 bases, with 8 bases between the two germline ends. CDR3 coding DNA: TGTGCCAGCAGTGTGGCGGTCAACACTGAAGCTTTCTTT. Translation gives CASSVAVNTEAFF.

The CDR3 DNA reads as TGCGCCAGCAGCTACACCGGGACAGGGAGGGAGGCTTTCTTT. It encodes CASSYTGTGREAFF. This chain connects TRBV5-1 to TRBJ1-1; 9 positions agree with TRBD1. Trimming at V came to 3 bases and at J to 11 bases, leaving 11 bases not matched to a gene. The CDR3 contains 14 residues. Germline V lookup: CDR1 SGHRS, CDR2 YFSETQ.

The chain carries TRBV28 and TRBJ1-2; TRBD1 matches at 11 bases. The trim removed 6 bases at V and 7 bases at J, leaving 1 base unmatched. This CDR3 is built from 12 residues. Germline V gene data show CDR1 as MDHEN and CDR2 as SYDVKM. In DNA form, the CDR3 reads TGTGCCAGCAGGGGGACAGGGGGTGGCTACACCTTC. It specifies CASRGTGGGYTF.

The chain couples TRBV9 to TRBJ2-3, with TRBD2 matching 7 bases. CDR3 length: 15 residues. Germline V lookup: CDR1 SGDLS, CDR2 YYNGEE. J lost 8 bases, V lost 2 bases, and 11 bases had no gene match. The CDR3 DNA sequence: TGTGCCAGCAGCGTTATTGCGGGGGAGCGGAGTACGCAGTATTTT. It specifies CASSVIAGERSTQYF.

V and J are TRBV6-1 and TRBJ2-5, with TRBD1 matching over 12 bases. The CDR3 covers 15 residues. Germline CDR1 and CDR2: MNHNS and SASEGT. V was pared by 1 base and J by 4 bases, with 1 base of the junction left unmatched. CDR3 protein: CASSEGGQGAETQYF. In DNA, the CDR3 is TGTGCCAGCAGTGAAGGGGGACAGGGGGCAGAGACCCAGTACTTC.

The V call is TRBV9, the J call TRBJ1-2, with 7 bases lining up with TRBD1. CDR1 and CDR2 from the germline V gene are SGDLS and YYNGEE. This CDR3 is built from 16 residues. Unmatched junction bases numbered 7, after V lost 0 bases and J lost 2 bases. CDR3 sequence reads: CASSVASGQFNYGYTF. The CDR3, as DNA: TGTGCCAGCAGCGTAGCATCGGGACAGTTCAACTATGGCTACACCTTC.

This clone occurred a few times. The CDR3 reads CASSQIGDGELFF. Written as DNA, the CDR3 is TGTGCCAGCAGCCAAATAGGGGACGGGGAGCTGTTTTTT. The rearrangement joins TRBV7-9 to TRBJ2-2, with D possibly TRBD1 on 5 matching bases. The CDR3 extends over 13 amino acids. Germline assignment: CDR1 SEHNR and CDR2 FQNEAQ (reference sequence). V was cut by 5 bases and J by 7 bases, with 11 bases left in between. The whole variable domain, filled in from reference TRBV7-9 and TRBJ2-2, reads DTGVSQNPRHKITKRGQNVTFRCDPISEHNRLYWYRQTLGQGPEFLTYFQNEAQLEKSRLLSDRFSAERPKGSFSTLEIQRTEQGDSAMYLCASSQIGDGELFFGEGSRLTVL.

Concerning this clone: This same CDR3 is encoded by further DNA sequences in the sample. V gene TRBV11-2 combines with J gene TRBJ1-2; TRBD1 aligns across 11 bases. CDR1 and CDR2 (germline): SGHAT, FQNNGV. The ends lost 3 bases at V and 8 bases at J; junction bases unmatched: 2. The CDR3 is 13 amino acids. CDR3 sequence: CASSLDRGRGYTF. The CDR3 region has the DNA TGTGCCAGCAGCTTGGACAGGGGGCGAGGCTACACCTTC.